What follows is one T cell receptor (beta chain) and its context. The sample belongs to a study of T cell changes during pregnancy in multiple sclerosis. TCRdb's table, derived via immunoSEQ multiplex PCR, lists solely in-frame clones and lacks some. This table holds 20,000 to 25,000 clones, approximately 90% found once. CDR1 and CDR2 from the germline V gene are ENHRY and SYGVKD. Trimming removed 3 bases from V and 3 bases from J; junction bases left unmatched: 4. This CDR3 region has 14 residues. This specimen consisted of CD8+ T cells from peripheral blood mononuclear cells, obtained in the first trimester of pregnancy. The sequence was obtained from a female donor in good health, enrolled as a control in a pregnancy study. The gene calls are TRBV10-3 and TRBJ2-7; 8 bases match TRBD2. The CDR3 DNA follows: TGTGCCATCAGTGAATCGGGGGGGGGCTACGAGCAGTACTTC. This encodes CAISESGGGYEQYF.